Listed below are T cell receptor beta chains from one sample, sequenced in a study of OX40 agonist ivuxolimab in advanced cancers. The table came from immunoSEQ multiplex PCR; TCRdb's copy has only in-frame clones and leaves some out. The table has 55,000 to 65,000 clones, roughly 85% seen once. The source was CD4+ or CD8+ T cells sorted from blood, collected in a trial of the OX40 agonist ivuxolimab. Source of these receptors: an adult with an advanced solid tumor such as melanoma, head and neck, liver or kidney cancer. Each CDR3 is given with its conserved first and last residue. The D gene is left open where the match is weak. A clone size is listed for some rows: how often the clone was seen (once, few, many), or a class if it is expanded.

clone size: .; V gene: TRBV6-1; D gene: .; J gene: TRBJ1-1; CDR3 length: 13; CDR3 DNA: TGTGCCAGCAGTGGACAGGTGAACACTGAAGCTTTCTTT; CDR3 protein: CASSGQVNTEAFF
clone size: few; V gene: TRBV18; D gene: .; J gene: TRBJ2-5; CDR3 length: 17; CDR3 DNA: TGTGCCAGCTCACCGTCCCTGAGGACAGCGAAGCAAGAGACCCAGTACTTC; CDR3 protein: CASSPSLRTAKQETQYF
clone size: .; V gene: TRBV5-8; D gene: TRBD1; J gene: TRBJ2-5; CDR3 length: 14; CDR3 DNA: TGTGCCAGCAGCACCGGACAGGTTCGGGAGACCCAGTACTTC; CDR3 protein: CASSTGQVRETQYF
clone size: .; V gene: TRBV28; D gene: .; J gene: TRBJ2-5; CDR3 length: 14; CDR3 DNA: TGTGCCAGCAGCGGTCAGGGTGCGGGAGAGACCCAGTACTTC; CDR3 protein: CASSGQGAGETQYF
clone size: .; V gene: TRBV5-1; D gene: TRBD2; J gene: TRBJ2-3; CDR3 length: 15; CDR3 DNA: TGCGCCAGCAGCCCTAGCGGGCCTAGCACAGATACGCAGTATTTT; CDR3 protein: CASSPSGPSTDTQYF
clone size: .; V gene: TRBV11-1; D gene: .; J gene: TRBJ2-7; CDR3 length: 15; CDR3 DNA: TGTGCCGGCAGCTTAGAAGATAGGACCTCCTACGAGCAGTACTTC; CDR3 protein: CAGSLEDRTSYEQYF
clone size: .; V gene: TRBV10-3; D gene: .; J gene: TRBJ2-7; CDR3 length: 15; CDR3 DNA: TGTGCCATCAGTACCTGGTCGGGCAGCTCCTACGAGCAGTACTTC; CDR3 protein: CAISTWSGSSYEQYF
clone size: .; V gene: TRBV7-2; D gene: TRBD2; J gene: TRBJ2-3; CDR3 length: 15; CDR3 DNA: TGTGCCAGCAGCTTACGGCTAGCGGGGACAGATACGCAGTATTTT; CDR3 protein: CASSLRLAGTDTQYF
clone size: .; V gene: TRBV6-6; D gene: .; J gene: TRBJ2-7; CDR3 length: 13; CDR3 DNA: TGTGCCAGCAGTTACTCAGGACCCTACGAGCAGTACTTC; CDR3 protein: CASSYSGPYEQYF
clone size: .; V gene: TRBV7-2; D gene: TRBD1; J gene: TRBJ2-5; CDR3 length: 14; CDR3 DNA: TGTGCCAGCAGCCCAAGACAGGGTAGAGAGACCCAGTACTTC; CDR3 protein: CASSPRQGRETQYF
clone size: once; V gene: TRBV7-2; D gene: .; J gene: TRBJ2-7; CDR3 length: 14; CDR3 DNA: TGTGCCAGCAGCGCGCGGGACGTCTCCTACGAGCAGTACTTC; CDR3 protein: CASSARDVSYEQYF
clone size: .; V gene: TRBV12-5; D gene: TRBD1; J gene: TRBJ2-5; CDR3 length: 20; CDR3 DNA: TGTGCTAGTGGTTTGGCCCCCGGGACAGGGGGAAGTGCGGATCGAGAGACCCAGTACTTC; CDR3 protein: CASGLAPGTGGSADRETQYF
clone size: .; V gene: TRBV6-5; D gene: .; J gene: TRBJ2-7; CDR3 length: 16; CDR3 DNA: TGTGCCAGCAGTTTCCCGGACGGGTTGGGGTCCTACGAGCAGTACTTC; CDR3 protein: CASSFPDGLGSYEQYF
clone size: .; V gene: TRBV29-1; D gene: .; J gene: TRBJ1-1; CDR3 length: 14; CDR3 DNA: TGCAGCGTTGAAAACCCGTCGGTGAACACTGAAGCTTTCTTT; CDR3 protein: CSVENPSVNTEAFF
clone size: few; V gene: TRBV7-9; D gene: .; J gene: TRBJ1-1; CDR3 length: 15; CDR3 DNA: TGTGCCAGCAGCCCTAGGATAGGGCAGGGCACTGAAGCTTTCTTT; CDR3 protein: CASSPRIGQGTEAFF
clone size: .; V gene: TRBV30; D gene: .; J gene: TRBJ1-1; CDR3 length: 13; CDR3 DNA: TGTGCCTGGAGTGGACGGATGAACACTGAAGCTTTCTTT; CDR3 protein: CAWSGRMNTEAFF
clone size: .; V gene: TRBV7-9; D gene: TRBD1; J gene: TRBJ2-2; CDR3 length: 13; CDR3 DNA: TGTGCCAGCAGCCGGACAGGGTCCGGGGAGCTGTTTTTT; CDR3 protein: CASSRTGSGELFF
clone size: .; V gene: TRBV9; D gene: .; J gene: TRBJ1-1; CDR3 length: 15; CDR3 DNA: TGTGCCAGCAGCGTAGAAGGGCACCCAGGGACTGAAGCTTTCTTT; CDR3 protein: CASSVEGHPGTEAFF
clone size: .; V gene: TRBV7-2; D gene: TRBD2; J gene: TRBJ2-7; CDR3 length: 16; CDR3 DNA: TGTGCCAGCAGCCCCCCCAGGCGGGGGACCACCTACGAGCAGTACTTC; CDR3 protein: CASSPPRRGTTYEQYF
clone size: .; V gene: TRBV7-8; D gene: .; J gene: TRBJ1-1; CDR3 length: 14; CDR3 DNA: TGTGCCAGCAGCTGGGGCCTCCAGGACACTGAAGCTTTCTTT; CDR3 protein: CASSWGLQDTEAFF
clone size: .; V gene: TRBV7-2; D gene: .; J gene: TRBJ1-5; CDR3 length: 13; CDR3 DNA: TGTGCCAGCAGCTTATGGCACAATCAGCCCCAGCATTTT; CDR3 protein: CASSLWHNQPQHF
clone size: .; V gene: TRBV18; D gene: .; J gene: TRBJ1-6; CDR3 length: 13; CDR3 DNA: TGTGCCAGCTCACCGGGCGGGGATTCACCCCTCCACTTT; CDR3 protein: CASSPGGDSPLHF
clone size: .; V gene: TRBV28; D gene: .; J gene: TRBJ1-3; CDR3 length: 16; CDR3 DNA: TGTGCCAGCAGTTATGGGACGGCAATCTCTGGAAACACCATATATTTT; CDR3 protein: CASSYGTAISGNTIYF
clone size: .; V gene: TRBV18; D gene: .; J gene: TRBJ1-2; CDR3 length: 13; CDR3 DNA: TGTGCCAGCTCACCATACGGGGTGGATGGCTACACCTTC; CDR3 protein: CASSPYGVDGYTF
clone size: .; V gene: TRBV28; D gene: TRBD1; J gene: TRBJ1-4; CDR3 length: 15; CDR3 DNA: TGTGCCAGCAGTCCTAATCCGACAGGGTGGGAAAAACTGTTTTTT; CDR3 protein: CASSPNPTGWEKLFF
clone size: .; V gene: TRBV2; D gene: TRBD2; J gene: TRBJ2-3; CDR3 length: 14; CDR3 DNA: TGTGCCAGCAGAAGGGGAGGGGGCACAGATACGCAGTATTTT; CDR3 protein: CASRRGGGTDTQYF
clone size: .; V gene: TRBV9; D gene: .; J gene: TRBJ1-4; CDR3 length: 15; CDR3 DNA: TGTGCCAGCAGCGTAGCGGGGGCTGCTAATGAAAAACTGTTTTTT; CDR3 protein: CASSVAGAANEKLFF
clone size: .; V gene: TRBV28; D gene: TRBD1; J gene: TRBJ2-7; CDR3 length: 16; CDR3 DNA: TGTGCCAGCAGCAGGGGCGGTGGACAGGGGCGGGTCGCGCAGTACTTC; CDR3 protein: CASSRGGGQGRVAQYF
clone size: .; V gene: TRBV28; D gene: TRBD1; J gene: TRBJ1-4; CDR3 length: 14; CDR3 DNA: TGTGCCAGCAGGTCAGGGGGCGCGAGTGAAAAACTGTTTTTT; CDR3 protein: CASRSGGASEKLFF
clone size: .; V gene: TRBV14; D gene: .; J gene: TRBJ2-7; CDR3 length: 15; CDR3 DNA: TGTGCCAGCAGCCTGGGACTCTCGAGCTCCTACGAGCAGTACTTC; CDR3 protein: CASSLGLSSSYEQYF
clone size: .; V gene: TRBV4-1; D gene: .; J gene: TRBJ2-7; CDR3 length: 16; CDR3 DNA: TGCGCCAGCAGCCAAGATCAAGGGCAGGGGACCTACGAGCAGTACTTC; CDR3 protein: CASSQDQGQGTYEQYF
clone size: .; V gene: TRBV10-3; D gene: .; J gene: TRBJ1-1; CDR3 length: 14; CDR3 DNA: TGTGCCATCAGGGACAGTTTAGGGACCACTGAAGCTTTCTTT; CDR3 protein: CAIRDSLGTTEAFF
clone size: .; V gene: TRBV5-6; D gene: .; J gene: TRBJ2-5; CDR3 length: 13; CDR3 DNA: TGTGCCAGCAGCGGGACTTTCCAAGAGACCCAGTACTTC; CDR3 protein: CASSGTFQETQYF
clone size: few; V gene: TRBV30; D gene: .; J gene: TRBJ1-6; CDR3 length: 13; CDR3 DNA: TGTGCCTGGAGTGTACTTGGGTCTTCACCCCTCCACTTT; CDR3 protein: CAWSVLGSSPLHF
clone size: .; V gene: TRBV21-1; D gene: .; J gene: TRBJ1-1; CDR3 length: 19; CDR3 DNA: TGTGCCAGCAGCAAAGAGGGGCAGGGTAGAGTCTATATGAACACTGAAGCTTTCTTT; CDR3 protein: CASSKEGQGRVYMNTEAFF
clone size: few; V gene: TRBV6-1; D gene: .; J gene: TRBJ1-5; CDR3 length: 14; CDR3 DNA: TGTGCCAGCAGTGATGGACATAGCAATCAGCCCCAGCATTTT; CDR3 protein: CASSDGHSNQPQHF
clone size: .; V gene: TRBV30; D gene: .; J gene: TRBJ2-7; CDR3 length: 14; CDR3 DNA: TGTGCCTGGAGTGTTGGCGGAGTGGGCTACGAGCAGTACTTC; CDR3 protein: CAWSVGGVGYEQYF
clone size: .; V gene: TRBV6-8; D gene: .; J gene: TRBJ2-1; CDR3 length: 17; CDR3 DNA: TGTGCCAGCAGTTACTCGAATGAGGGGCCCGCTTACAATGAGCAGTTCTTC; CDR3 protein: CASSYSNEGPAYNEQFF
clone size: .; V gene: TRBV10-3; D gene: TRBD1; J gene: TRBJ2-6; CDR3 length: 18; CDR3 DNA: TGTGCCATCAGTGAGTCGGGACAGGGGGCGCCCGGGGCCAACGTCCTGACTTTC; CDR3 protein: CAISESGQGAPGANVLTF
clone size: .; V gene: TRBV6-1; D gene: TRBD1; J gene: TRBJ1-5; CDR3 length: 16; CDR3 DNA: TGTGCCAGCAGTGTAACCGGGACAGGGGGCAATCAGCCCCAGCATTTT; CDR3 protein: CASSVTGTGGNQPQHF
clone size: .; V gene: TRBV19; D gene: TRBD2; J gene: TRBJ2-3; CDR3 length: 15; CDR3 DNA: TGTGCCAGTAGCTCGCGGGAGGGCAGCTCAGATACGCAGTATTTT; CDR3 protein: CASSSREGSSDTQYF
clone size: .; V gene: TRBV7-9; D gene: TRBD1; J gene: TRBJ1-1; CDR3 length: 13; CDR3 DNA: TGTGCCAGCAGTCGTACAGGGGTCACTGAAGCTTTCTTT; CDR3 protein: CASSRTGVTEAFF
clone size: .; V gene: TRBV5-4; D gene: TRBD2; J gene: TRBJ2-1; CDR3 length: 16; CDR3 DNA: TGTGCCAGCAGCTGGAGGGGGACGGGGACTAGGAATGAGCAGTTCTTC; CDR3 protein: CASSWRGTGTRNEQFF
clone size: .; V gene: TRBV7-9; D gene: .; J gene: TRBJ2-3; CDR3 length: 15; CDR3 DNA: TGTGCCAGCAGCTTAGCGCGAGCGGAGAGGGATACGCAGTATTTT; CDR3 protein: CASSLARAERDTQYF
clone size: .; V gene: TRBV7-3; D gene: .; J gene: TRBJ1-6; CDR3 length: 13; CDR3 DNA: TGTGCCAGCAGCTTAAGCGGCAAAGGGGCCCTCCACTTT; CDR3 protein: CASSLSGKGALHF